This is a list of T cell receptor beta chains from one sample in a study of cytomegalovirus exposure and HLA in healthy donors. The method was immunoSEQ multiplex PCR; TCRdb's version includes in-frame clones alone and lacks a portion of them. The sample carries about 270,000 clones, about 75% recorded once. The sample consisted of PBMCs. The source is a female donor in good health and CMV-seronegative. CDR3s include the opening cysteine and the closing phenylalanine or tryptophan. Each record gives: clone size, J gene, V gene, D gene, CDR3 DNA, CDR3 protein. The D gene is left open where the match is weak. The size entry is marked missing in some rows and otherwise reads once, few, many or a size class.

NA,TRBJ1-6,TRBV4-1,TRBD1,TGCGCCAGCAGGGGACAGGTTACTAACTCACCCCTCCACTTT,CASRGQVTNSPLHF
NA,TRBJ2-6,TRBV4-2,NA,TGTGCCAGCAGCCAAGCTCACCAGGCTGTGATCTCTGGGGCCAACGTCCTGACTTTC,CASSQAHQAVISGANVLTF
NA,TRBJ2-5,TRBV5-6,TRBD2,TGTGCCAGCAGCTTGGTGGCTAGCGGGAAAGAGACCCAGTACTTC,CASSLVASGKETQYF
NA,TRBJ1-3,TRBV28,TRBD1,TGTGCCAGCAGTTTTCTAGGGACAGGGGACTCTGGAAACACCATATATTTT,CASSFLGTGDSGNTIYF
NA,TRBJ2-1,TRBV28,TRBD1,TGTGCCAGCAGTCGGGACAGGGGGTTCTACAATGAGCAGTTCTTC,CASSRDRGFYNEQFF
NA,TRBJ1-5,TRBV4-1,NA,TGCGCCAGCAGCCCCCAAGGGAGTGGGTCTCGGGCCCAGCATTTT,CASSPQGSGSRAQHF
NA,TRBJ1-2,TRBV27,TRBD1,TGTGCCAGCAGTCCGGGACAGTCGGCTAACTATGGCTACACCTTC,CASSPGQSANYGYTF
NA,TRBJ1-2,TRBV5-1,NA,TGCGCCAGCAGCCCAACTCTCCGGGTTAACTATGGCTACACCTTC,CASSPTLRVNYGYTF
NA,TRBJ2-7,TRBV1,NA,TGCACCAGCAGCCGAGGGTGCAGCGGGAGTCCGACAAGAGAGCAGTACTTC,CTSSRGCSGSPTREQYF
few,TRBJ2-7,TRBV14,NA,TGTGCCAGCAGCCAAGCGGGGTTTTACTCCTACGAGCAGTACTTC,CASSQAGFYSYEQYF